Listed below are T cell receptor beta chains from one sample, sequenced in a study of T-cell memory formation after mild COVID-19. Via MiXCR, TCRdb re-called the 5' RACE reads, giving one row per CDR3 protein. The sample holds around 200,000 distinct CDR3 sequences; 20% to 25% are singletons and the top ten take roughly 23%. Sequencing input: PBMCs or a T cell subset sorted from them (not recorded which). The receptors were gathered from an adult woman who had mild COVID-19 (a few samples of this study predate the infection). Cell type and time point are not known. Each CDR3 is given with its conserved first and last residue. A D gene is named only where the DNA matches it firmly. Clone size is not always given. Where it is, it says once, few, many or a class for expanded clones.

V gene	D gene	J gene	clone size	CDR3 protein	CDR3 DNA
TRBV7-6	TRBD1	TRBJ2-7	NA	CASSHGTGDEQYF	TGTGCCAGCAGCCACGGGACAGGGGATGAGCAGTACTTC
TRBV9	TRBD2	TRBJ2-7	NA	CASSVGLAAYEQYF	TGTGCCAGCAGCGTAGGACTAGCGGCCTACGAGCAGTACTTC
TRBV15	NA	TRBJ1-3	few	CATSRVTGSGNTIYF	TGTGCCACCAGCAGAGTTACGGGCTCTGGAAACACCATATATTTT
TRBV20-1	NA	TRBJ2-1	few	CSAIHRANEQFF	TGCAGTGCTATCCACAGGGCGAATGAGCAGTTCTTC
TRBV29-1	TRBD1	TRBJ1-1	few	CSVGQPTEAFF	TGCAGCGTGGGACAGCCAACTGAAGCTTTCTTT
TRBV15	TRBD1	TRBJ2-3	few	CATSRTRQGTDTQYF	TGTGCCACCAGCAGAACACGACAGGGAACAGATACGCAGTATTTT
TRBV6-5	NA	TRBJ1-4	NA	CASSAAGFRGEKLFF	TGTGCCAGCAGTGCCGCTGGGTTTCGAGGGGAAAAACTGTTTTTT
TRBV3-1	NA	TRBJ1-1	few	CASIGPGSTEAFF	TGTGCCAGCATAGGTCCAGGGAGTACTGAAGCTTTCTTT
TRBV29-1	TRBD2	TRBJ2-7	many	CSVEDGTSTTYEQYF	TGCAGCGTAGAGGACGGGACTAGCACCACCTACGAGCAGTACTTC
TRBV29-1	NA	TRBJ1-1	NA	CSVEKRDTINTEAFF	TGCAGCGTTGAAAAAAGGGACACAATCAACACTGAAGCTTTCTTT
TRBV15	NA	TRBJ2-2	few	CATSRYRDTGELFF	TGTGCCACCAGCAGATACAGGGACACCGGGGAGCTGTTTTTT
TRBV11-2	NA	TRBJ2-1	NA	CASSLIGGVGDEQFF	TGTGCCAGCAGCTTAATTGGGGGAGTGGGCGATGAGCAGTTCTTC
TRBV9	NA	TRBJ1-1	few	CASSAYLVSEAFF	TGTGCCAGCAGCGCCTACTTGGTTTCCGAAGCTTTCTTT
TRBV6-1	NA	TRBJ1-1	few	CASSEDQGITEAFF	TGTGCCAGCAGTGAAGACCAGGGGATCACTGAAGCTTTCTTT
TRBV20-1	TRBD1	TRBJ1-2	NA	CSARDHPSDRGLSGYTF	TGCAGTGCTAGAGATCATCCATCGGACAGGGGATTAAGTGGCTACACCTTC
TRBV12-3/TRBV12-4	NA	TRBJ1-1	NA	CASSLAGGGSTEAFF	TGTGCCAGCAGTTTAGCCGGCGGAGGGAGCACTGAAGCTTTCTTT
TRBV14	TRBD1	TRBJ1-1	many	CASSRLGGYTEAFF	TGTGCCAGCAGCCGCCTAGGGGGCTACACTGAAGCTTTCTTT
TRBV7-9	TRBD1	TRBJ2-2	few	CASSYGTGIPGELFF	TGTGCCAGCAGCTACGGGACAGGGATCCCCGGGGAGCTGTTTTTT
TRBV7-3	NA	TRBJ1-1	few	CASRSQGGSTEAFF	TGTGCCAGCAGATCACAGGGTGGGAGCACTGAAGCTTTCTTT
TRBV15	TRBD1	TRBJ1-2	NA	CATSRDWDRGDGYTF	TGTGCCACCAGCAGAGATTGGGACAGGGGGGATGGCTACACCTTC
TRBV24-1	NA	TRBJ1-5	few	CATSEGHFYSNQPQHF	TGTGCCACCAGTGAGGGACACTTCTATAGCAATCAGCCCCAGCATTTT
TRBV7-9	TRBD2	TRBJ2-1	NA	CASSHRDYSYNEQFF	TGTGCCAGCAGCCACCGGGACTACTCCTACAATGAGCAGTTCTTC
TRBV9	TRBD1	TRBJ1-2	NA	CASSDRQGLKNGYTF	TGTGCCAGCAGCGACCGACAGGGACTAAAGAATGGCTACACCTTC
TRBV4-1	TRBD1	TRBJ1-2	NA	CASSQDPGTGSGGYTF	TGCGCCAGCAGCCAAGATCCAGGGACAGGGTCTGGGGGCTACACCTTC
TRBV7-8	NA	TRBJ2-5	NA	CASSLAVETQYF	TGTGCCAGCAGCTTAGCTGTGGAGACCCAGTACTTC
TRBV11-1	TRBD1	TRBJ1-6	few	CASSPLGQGGTSPLHF	TGTGCCAGCAGCCCCCTGGGACAGGGAGGAACTTCACCCCTCCACTTT
TRBV24-1	TRBD1	TRBJ2-7	NA	CATSAGTGGFYEQYF	TGTGCCACCAGTGCAGGGACAGGGGGCTTCTACGAGCAGTACTTC
TRBV20-1	NA	TRBJ2-2	few	CSARDPTANTGELFF	TGCAGTGCTAGAGACCCCACTGCGAACACCGGGGAGCTGTTTTTT
TRBV7-9	TRBD2	TRBJ2-1	few	CASSFLLAGGSNEQFF	TGTGCCAGCAGCTTCCTGTTAGCGGGAGGGAGCAATGAGCAGTTCTTC
TRBV3-1	NA	TRBJ2-3	NA	CASSQLEAPDTQYF	TGTGCCAGCAGCCAACTCGAAGCCCCAGATACGCAGTATTTT
TRBV24-1	NA	TRBJ2-5	few	CATSDPRGGIGETQYF	TGTGCCACCAGTGATCCCCGCGGAGGGATTGGAGAGACCCAGTACTTC
TRBV29-1	TRBD2	TRBJ2-1	few	CSVGVGLAGVNEQFF	TGCAGCGTTGGGGTGGGACTAGCGGGAGTCAATGAGCAGTTCTTC
TRBV5-6	NA	TRBJ2-7	NA	CASSSTSYEQYF	TGTGCCAGCAGCTCCACATCCTACGAGCAGTACTTC
TRBV5-1	NA	TRBJ2-1	many	CASSFLGGPYNEQFF	TGCGCCAGCAGCTTTCTCGGGGGCCCCTACAATGAGCAGTTCTTC
TRBV7-8	NA	TRBJ1-3	NA	CASVPETRSSSGNTIYF	TGTGCCAGCGTCCCCGAGACACGTTCCAGCTCTGGAAACACCATATATTTT
TRBV4-3	NA	TRBJ2-1	few	CASSQGSGAYNEQFF	TGCGCCAGCAGCCAAGGGTCGGGGGCGTACAATGAGCAGTTCTTC
TRBV20-1	TRBD2	TRBJ2-5	NA	CSARRPGLAGAHQETQYF	TGCAGTGCTAGGCGTCCGGGACTAGCGGGAGCACACCAAGAGACCCAGTACTTC
TRBV24-1	TRBD2	TRBJ2-3	few	CATSDSELAGGRDTQYF	TGTGCCACCAGTGATTCGGAGCTCGCGGGAGGCCGGGATACGCAGTATTTT
TRBV3-1	NA	TRBJ2-1	NA	CASSQGPGRSSYNEQFF	TGTGCCAGCAGCCAGGGGCCGGGAAGGAGCTCCTACAATGAGCAGTTCTTC
TRBV3-1	TRBD1	TRBJ1-2	many	CASSQDRDRGRNGYTF	TGTGCCAGCAGCCAAGATCGCGACAGGGGGAGGAATGGCTACACCTTC
TRBV6-2/TRBV6-3	NA	TRBJ2-7	NA	CASSYSAATGEQYF	TGTGCCAGCAGTTACTCAGCGGCCACCGGTGAGCAGTACTTC
TRBV18	NA	TRBJ1-2	NA	CASSPGWRNYTF	TGTGCCAGCTCTCCCGGGTGGCGAAACTACACCTTC
TRBV20-1	NA	TRBJ2-2	NA	CSAKALGSGGELFF	TGCAGTGCTAAGGCTTTGGGGTCCGGCGGGGAGCTGTTTTTT
TRBV2	TRBD2	TRBJ2-7	few	CASSEVAGGHYEQYF	TGTGCCAGCAGTGAGGTAGCGGGGGGACATTACGAGCAGTACTTC
TRBV7-9	NA	TRBJ2-5	NA	CASSLLGTAQETQYF	TGTGCCAGCAGCTTACTGGGTACAGCACAAGAGACCCAGTACTTC
TRBV29-1	TRBD1	TRBJ2-5	NA	CSVDEGQGGWETQYF	TGCAGCGTTGACGAAGGACAGGGGGGATGGGAGACCCAGTACTTC
TRBV7-9	NA	TRBJ2-1	many	CASSPDSPYNEQFF	TGTGCCAGCAGCCCCGACTCGCCCTACAATGAGCAGTTCTTC
TRBV20-1	TRBD2	TRBJ2-3	NA	CSARPDGLAGFPDTQYF	TGCAGTGCTAGACCGGATGGACTAGCGGGATTCCCAGATACGCAGTATTTT
TRBV7-9	NA	TRBJ2-1	few	CASSLARDNEQFF	TGTGCCAGCAGCTTAGCGCGAGACAATGAGCAGTTCTTC
TRBV12-3/TRBV12-4	NA	TRBJ1-1	few	CASMGAFIMNTEAFF	TGTGCCAGCATGGGGGCATTCATTATGAACACTGAAGCTTTCTTT
TRBV4-1	NA	TRBJ1-2	NA	CASSQVGTGNYGYTF	TGCGCCAGCAGCCAAGTGGGGACGGGTAACTATGGCTACACCTTC
TRBV29-1	TRBD1	TRBJ1-2	few	CSVPGEGAYGYTF	TGCAGCGTTCCTGGGGAGGGGGCATATGGCTACACCTTC
TRBV20-1	TRBD2	TRBJ2-3	few	CSALIGGKRPDTQYF	TGCAGTGCTCTAATCGGGGGGAAACGGCCAGATACGCAGTATTTT